This T cell receptor (beta chain) was documented in a study of cytotoxic CD8 clonotypes in ibrutinib-treated CLL. Across the study: Response samples were taken after a median approximately 13 months of treatment, range 6 to 36. Whole-study findings and limits: Contraction or stability on treatment characterized the public clonotypes, which were uncommon. A difference in sampling times existed between sustained-remission and progressing patients. Patients had baseline clonality above age-matched healthy donors, and this clonality moved with circulating CD8+ T-cell counts.

TCRdb's copy holds only in-frame clones and misses some; the assay was immunoSEQ multiplex PCR. The data contain over 250,000 clones, around 76% of them singletons. About this clone: The antigen is unknown.

The CDR3 spans 14 residues. The V gene's germline CDR1 is SGHTS and CDR2 YDEGEE. The V and J ends lost 4 bases and 0 bases respectively, with 9 bases between them. The input for sequencing was PBMCs, taken at disease progression, from a patient treated with ibrutinib. This TCR was recovered from a human donor with chronic lymphocytic leukemia. The J gene is TRBJ2-3, the V gene TRBV5-8; possible D gene TRBD1, 5 bases. This CDR3 reads CASSPGHSTDTQYF. CDR3 sequence (DNA): TGTGCCAGCAGCCCCGGACACAGCACAGATACGCAGTATTTT.